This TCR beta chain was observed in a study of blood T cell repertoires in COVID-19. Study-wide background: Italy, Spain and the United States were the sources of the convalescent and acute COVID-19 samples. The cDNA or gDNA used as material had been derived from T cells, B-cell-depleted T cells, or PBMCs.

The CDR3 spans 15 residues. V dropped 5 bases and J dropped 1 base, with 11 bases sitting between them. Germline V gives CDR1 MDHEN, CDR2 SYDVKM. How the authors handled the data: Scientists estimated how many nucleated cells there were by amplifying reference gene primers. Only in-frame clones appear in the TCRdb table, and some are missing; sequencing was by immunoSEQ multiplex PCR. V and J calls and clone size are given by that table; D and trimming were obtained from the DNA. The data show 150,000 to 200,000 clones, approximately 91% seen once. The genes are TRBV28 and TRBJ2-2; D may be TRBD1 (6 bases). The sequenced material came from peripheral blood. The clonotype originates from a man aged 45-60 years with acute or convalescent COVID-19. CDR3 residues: CASSRPTGNTGELFF. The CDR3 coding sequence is TGTGCCAGCAGTCGACCGACAGGGAACACCGGGGAGCTGTTTTTT.